The 5 T cell receptor beta chains listed next were all sequenced from one sample in a study of beta chain features in type 1 diabetes. Their recognized antigens are unknown. Findings and limits, study-wide: Researchers report that Type 1 diabetes patients had moderately but significantly shorter TCRB CDR3s across all four CD4+ subsets.

The investigators reverse transcribed all of the isolated RNA, so they sequenced expressed TCRB transcripts. Some clones are missing from TCRdb's copy, which holds only in-frame ones; the method was immunoSEQ multiplex PCR. The repertoire holds 680,000 or so clones, with over 10% as singletons. Input material: naive CD4+ T cells from blood. The origin of the receptors is a man between 18 and 29 years old with type 1 diabetes.

This clone has more than one count but fewer than ten. The chain is built from TRBV7-2 and TRBJ1-1; D possibly corresponds to TRBD1 (6 bases). Looked up from germline, CDR1 is SGHTA and CDR2 is FQGNSA. CDR3 length: 13 amino acids. Deletions cut 6 bases from V and 3 bases from J, with 11 bases between. The CDR3 DNA reads as TGTGCCAGCAGTCAAACAGGGCACACTGAAGCTTTCTTT. This encodes CASSQTGHTEAFF. The whole variable domain, remainder taken from reference TRBV7-2 and TRBJ1-1, is GAGVSQSPSNKVTEKGKDVELRCDPISGHTALYWYRQSLGQGLEFLIYFQGNSAPDKSGLPSDRFSAERTGGSVSTLTIQRTQQEDSAVYLCASSQTGHTEAFFGQGTRLTVV.

J is TRBJ1-1 and V is TRBV5-6; no clear D gene. V was trimmed by 10 bases and J by 1 base, leaving 5 bases between them. The CDR3 has 10 residues. Germline CDR1 SGHDT, CDR2 YYEEEE. The CDR3 DNA sequence: TGTGCCTGGGCGAACACTGAAGCTTTCTTT. Protein sequence: CAWANTEAFF.

This clone was seen more than once but under ten times. The chain is built from TRBV4-1 and TRBJ2-5; 9 bases match TRBD2. The V gene's germline CDR1 is MGHRA and CDR2 YSYEKL. The CDR3 contains 14 residues. Trimming cost V 4 bases and J 4 bases; bases outside gene matches: 4. The CDR3 sequence is CASSLAGAAETQYF. CDR3 nucleotides: TGCGCCAGCAGCCTAGCGGGGGCCGCAGAGACCCAGTACTTC.

The V call is TRBV19, the J call TRBJ2-7, with 7 bases aligning to TRBD1. The CDR3 contains 18 residues. J was trimmed by 0 bases and V by 1 base; bases with no gene match: 12. Per germline, CDR1 LNHDA and CDR2 SQIVND (reference sequence). DNA for the CDR3: TGTGCCAGTAGTATAGCGCCACTCGGGACAGAGAGCTCCTACGAGCAGTACTTC. Encoded protein: CASSIAPLGTESSYEQYF.

CDR3 in DNA: TGTGCCAGCAGCTCCACACCGACAACTACCGGGGAGCTGTTTTTT. This gives the protein CASSSTPTTTGELFF. This chain uses TRBV11-2 with TRBJ2-2; D is unresolved. The CDR3 contains 15 residues. Trimming cost V 4 bases and J 5 bases, with 14 bases left between them. The germline CDR1 and CDR2 sequences are SGHAT and FQNNGV.